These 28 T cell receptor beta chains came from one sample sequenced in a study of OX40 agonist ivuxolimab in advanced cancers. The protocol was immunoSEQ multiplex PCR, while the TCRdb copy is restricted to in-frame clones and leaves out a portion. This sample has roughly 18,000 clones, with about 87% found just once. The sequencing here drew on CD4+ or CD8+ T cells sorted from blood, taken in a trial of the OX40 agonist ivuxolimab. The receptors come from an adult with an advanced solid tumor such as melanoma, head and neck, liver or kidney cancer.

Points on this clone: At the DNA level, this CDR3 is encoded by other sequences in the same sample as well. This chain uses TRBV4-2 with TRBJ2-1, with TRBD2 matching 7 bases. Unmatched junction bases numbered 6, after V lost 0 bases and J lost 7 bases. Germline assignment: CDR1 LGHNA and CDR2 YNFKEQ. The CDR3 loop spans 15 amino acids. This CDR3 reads CASSQDGGSRNEQFF. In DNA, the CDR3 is TGTGCCAGCAGCCAAGACGGCGGGAGTAGGAATGAGCAGTTCTTC.

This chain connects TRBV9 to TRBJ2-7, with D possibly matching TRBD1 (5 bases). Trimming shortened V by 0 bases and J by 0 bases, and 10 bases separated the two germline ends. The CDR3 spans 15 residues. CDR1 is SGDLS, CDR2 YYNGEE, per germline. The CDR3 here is CASSVEDTSSYEQYF. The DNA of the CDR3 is TGTGCCAGCAGCGTAGAGGACACGAGCTCCTACGAGCAGTACTTC.

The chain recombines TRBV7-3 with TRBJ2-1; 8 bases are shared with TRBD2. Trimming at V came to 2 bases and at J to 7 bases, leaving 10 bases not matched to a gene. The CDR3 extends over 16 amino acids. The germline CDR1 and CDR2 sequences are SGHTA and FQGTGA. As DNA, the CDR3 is TGTGCCAGCAGCTTAGCGGGACTAGGTCCTGTTAATGAGCAGTTCTTC. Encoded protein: CASSLAGLGPVNEQFF. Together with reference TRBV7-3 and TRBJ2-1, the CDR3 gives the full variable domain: GAGVSQTPSNKVTEKGKYVELRCDPISGHTALYWYRQSLGQGPEFLIYFQGTGAADDSGLPNDRFFAVRPEGSVSTLKIQRTERGDSAVYLCASSLAGLGPVNEQFFGPGTRLTVL.

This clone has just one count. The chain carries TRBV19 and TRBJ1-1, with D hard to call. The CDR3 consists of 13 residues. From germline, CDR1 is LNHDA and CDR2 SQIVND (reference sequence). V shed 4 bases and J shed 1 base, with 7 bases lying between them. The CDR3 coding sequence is TGTGCCAGTAGTAGAACACCGAACACTGAAGCTTTCTTT. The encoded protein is CASSRTPNTEAFF.

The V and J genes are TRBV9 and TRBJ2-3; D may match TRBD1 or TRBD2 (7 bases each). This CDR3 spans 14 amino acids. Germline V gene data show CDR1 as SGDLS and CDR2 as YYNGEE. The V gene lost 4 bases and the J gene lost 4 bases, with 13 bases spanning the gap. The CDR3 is CASSPGGGPDTQYF. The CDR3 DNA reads TGTGCCAGCAGCCCAGGGGGGGGCCCAGATACGCAGTATTTT.

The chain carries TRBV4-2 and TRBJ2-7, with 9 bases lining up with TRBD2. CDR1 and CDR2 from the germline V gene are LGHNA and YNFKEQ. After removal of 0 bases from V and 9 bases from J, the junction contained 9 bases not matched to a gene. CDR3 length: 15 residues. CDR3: CASSQDLDSGRGQYF. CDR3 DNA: TGTGCCAGCAGCCAAGATTTGGATAGCGGGAGAGGGCAGTACTTC.

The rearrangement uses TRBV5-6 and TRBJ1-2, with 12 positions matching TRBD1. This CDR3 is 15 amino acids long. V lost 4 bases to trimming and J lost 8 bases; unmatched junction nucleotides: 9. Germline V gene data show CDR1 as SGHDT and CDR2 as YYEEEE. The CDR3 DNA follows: TGTGCCAGCAGCATCCGGGACAGGGGGCGAGGGGGCTACACCTTC. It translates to CASSIRDRGRGGYTF.

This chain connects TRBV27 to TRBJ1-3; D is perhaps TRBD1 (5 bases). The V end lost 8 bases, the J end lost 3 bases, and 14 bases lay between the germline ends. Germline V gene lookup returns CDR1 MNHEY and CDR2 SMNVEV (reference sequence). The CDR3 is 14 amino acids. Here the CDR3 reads CASGPGVFGNTIYF. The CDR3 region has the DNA TGTGCCAGCGGCCCGGGGGTATTTGGAAACACCATATATTTT.

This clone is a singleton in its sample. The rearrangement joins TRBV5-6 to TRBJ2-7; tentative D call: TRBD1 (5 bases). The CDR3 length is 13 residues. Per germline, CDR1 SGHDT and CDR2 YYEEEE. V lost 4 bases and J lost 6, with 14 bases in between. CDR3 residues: CASSTPRDTEQYF. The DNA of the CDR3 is TGTGCCAGCAGCACTCCCAGGGATACCGAGCAGTACTTC.

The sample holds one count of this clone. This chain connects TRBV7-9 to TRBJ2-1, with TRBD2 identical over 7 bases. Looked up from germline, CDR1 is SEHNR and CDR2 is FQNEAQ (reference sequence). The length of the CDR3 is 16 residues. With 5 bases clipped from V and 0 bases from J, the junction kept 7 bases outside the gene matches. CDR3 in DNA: TGTGCCAGCAGCCCCCGGGAGGTAAGCTCCTACAATGAGCAGTTCTTC. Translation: CASSPREVSSYNEQFF. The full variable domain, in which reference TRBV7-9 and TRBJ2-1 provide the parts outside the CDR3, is DTGVSQNPRHKITKRGQNVTFRCDPISEHNRLYWYRQTLGQGPEFLTYFQNEAQLEKSRLLSDRFSAERPKGSFSTLEIQRTEQGDSAMYLCASSPREVSSYNEQFFGPGTRLTVL.

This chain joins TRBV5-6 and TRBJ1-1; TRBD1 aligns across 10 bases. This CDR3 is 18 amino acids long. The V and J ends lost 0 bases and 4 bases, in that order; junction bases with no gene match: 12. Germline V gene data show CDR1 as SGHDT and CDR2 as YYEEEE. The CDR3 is CASSLESPTGGETTEAFF. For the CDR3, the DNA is TGTGCCAGCAGCTTGGAATCCCCGACAGGGGGCGAGACCACTGAAGCTTTCTTT.

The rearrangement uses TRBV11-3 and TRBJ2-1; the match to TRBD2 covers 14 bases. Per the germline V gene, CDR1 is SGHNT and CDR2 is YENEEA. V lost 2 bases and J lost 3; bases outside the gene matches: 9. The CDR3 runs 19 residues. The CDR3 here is CASSLSGTSGSPIYNEQFF. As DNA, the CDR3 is TGTGCCAGCAGCTTATCTGGGACTAGCGGGAGCCCAATCTACAATGAGCAGTTCTTC.

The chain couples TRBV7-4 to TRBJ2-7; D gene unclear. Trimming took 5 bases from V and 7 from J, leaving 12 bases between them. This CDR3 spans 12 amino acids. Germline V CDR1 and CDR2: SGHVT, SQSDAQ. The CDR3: CASSTVEGEQYF. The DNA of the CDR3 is TGTGCCAGCAGCACTGTTGAAGGAGAGCAGTACTTC.

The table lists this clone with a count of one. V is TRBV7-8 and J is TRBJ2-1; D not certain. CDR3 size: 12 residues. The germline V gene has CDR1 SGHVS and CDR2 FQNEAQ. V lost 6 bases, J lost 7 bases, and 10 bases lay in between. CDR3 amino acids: CASSFTQNEQFF. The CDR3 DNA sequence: TGTGCCAGCAGTTTTACTCAGAATGAGCAGTTCTTC.

The CDR3 loop is CSVTSEQETQYF. DNA for the CDR3: TGCAGCGTTACTAGCGAACAAGAGACCCAGTACTTC. The gene calls are TRBV29-1 and TRBJ2-5, with TRBD2 matching over 7 bases. The CDR3 has 12 residues. The trim removed 5 bases at V and 2 bases at J, leaving 2 bases unmatched. Germline CDR1 reads SQVTM; CDR2 reads ANQGSEA.

CDR3 in amino acids: CASSQDTGGPVDEQYF. The CDR3 DNA is TGCGCCAGCAGCCAAGATACGGGAGGGCCGGTCGACGAGCAGTACTTC. The chain employs TRBV4-3 and TRBJ2-7; 8 bases agree with TRBD2. The V and J ends lost 0 bases and 5 bases, in that order; junction bases with no gene match: 9. There are 16 residues in the CDR3. From germline, CDR1 is LGHNA and CDR2 YSLEER.

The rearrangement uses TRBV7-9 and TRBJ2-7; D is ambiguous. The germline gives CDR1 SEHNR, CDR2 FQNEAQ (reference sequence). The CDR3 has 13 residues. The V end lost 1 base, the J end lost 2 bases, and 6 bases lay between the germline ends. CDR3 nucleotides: TGTGCCAGCAGCTTAGGCGGAACCTACGAGCAGTACTTC. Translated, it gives CASSLGGTYEQYF.

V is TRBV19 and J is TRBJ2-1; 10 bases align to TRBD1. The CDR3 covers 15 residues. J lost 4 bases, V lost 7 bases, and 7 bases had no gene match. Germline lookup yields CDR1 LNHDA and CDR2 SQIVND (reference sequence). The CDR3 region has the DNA TGTGCCAGTACCTTAGGGGGACAGGGGTACAATGAGCAGTTCTTC. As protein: CASTLGGQGYNEQFF. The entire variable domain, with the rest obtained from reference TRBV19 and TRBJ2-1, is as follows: DGGITQSPKYLFRKEGQNVTLSCEQNLNHDAMYWYRQDPGQGLRLIYYSQIVNDFQKGDIAEGYSVSREKKESFPLTVTSAQKNPTAFYLCASTLGGQGYNEQFFGPGTRLTVL.

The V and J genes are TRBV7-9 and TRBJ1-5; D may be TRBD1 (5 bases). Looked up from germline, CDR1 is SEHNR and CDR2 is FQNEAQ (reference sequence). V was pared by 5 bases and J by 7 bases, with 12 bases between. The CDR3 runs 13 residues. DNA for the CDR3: TGTGCCAGCAGCCTAGGGGAGTTCCAGCCCCAGCATTTT. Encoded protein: CASSLGEFQPQHF.

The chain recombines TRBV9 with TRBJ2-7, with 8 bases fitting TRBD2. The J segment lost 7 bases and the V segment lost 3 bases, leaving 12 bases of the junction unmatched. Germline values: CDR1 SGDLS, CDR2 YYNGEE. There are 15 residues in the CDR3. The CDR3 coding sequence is TGTGCCAGCAGCGGTGCGGGAGGCAGTATGGGGGAGCAGTACTTC. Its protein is CASSGAGGSMGEQYF. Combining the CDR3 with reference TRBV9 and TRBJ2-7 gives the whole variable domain DSGVTQTPKHLITATGQRVTLRCSPRSGDLSVYWYQQSLDQGLQFLIQYYNGEERAKGNILERFSAQQFPDLHSELNLSSLELGDSALYFCASSGAGGSMGEQYFGPGTRLTVT.

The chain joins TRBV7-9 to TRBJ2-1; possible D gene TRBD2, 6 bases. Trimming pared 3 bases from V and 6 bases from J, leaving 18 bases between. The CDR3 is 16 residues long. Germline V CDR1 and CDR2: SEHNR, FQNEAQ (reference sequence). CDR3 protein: CASSLVAGTLSNEQFF. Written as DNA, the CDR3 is TGTGCCAGCAGCTTGGTGGCGGGGACCCTAAGCAATGAGCAGTTCTTC.

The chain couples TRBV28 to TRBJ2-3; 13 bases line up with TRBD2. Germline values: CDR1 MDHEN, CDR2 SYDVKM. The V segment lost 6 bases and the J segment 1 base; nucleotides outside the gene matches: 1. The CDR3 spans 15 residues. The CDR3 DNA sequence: TGTGCCAGCAGGGGGACTAGCGGGGGCACAGATACGCAGTATTTT. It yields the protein CASRGTSGGTDTQYF.

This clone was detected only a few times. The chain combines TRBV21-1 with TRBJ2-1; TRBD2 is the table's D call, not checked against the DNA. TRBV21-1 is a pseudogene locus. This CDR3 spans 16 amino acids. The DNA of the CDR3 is TGTGCCAGCAGGGGTCCTAGCGGGAGTTCCTACAATGAGCAGTTCTTC. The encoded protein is CASRGPSGSSYNEQFF.

The CDR3 coding sequence is TGTGCCAGCAGTGCCAACAATGAGCAGTTCTTC. As protein: CASSANNEQFF. The rearrangement links TRBV2 to TRBJ2-1; D is undetermined. CDR1 is SNHLY, CDR2 FYNNEI, per germline. This CDR3 is built from 11 residues. V lost 4 bases and J 5 bases, leaving 3 bases between the germline ends. Filled out from reference TRBV2 and TRBJ2-1, the complete variable domain reads EPEVTQTPSHQVTQMGQEVILRCVPISNHLYFYWYRQILGQKVEFLVSFYNNEISEKSEIFDDQFSVERPDGSNFTLKIRSTKLEDSAMYFCASSANNEQFFGPGTRLTVL.

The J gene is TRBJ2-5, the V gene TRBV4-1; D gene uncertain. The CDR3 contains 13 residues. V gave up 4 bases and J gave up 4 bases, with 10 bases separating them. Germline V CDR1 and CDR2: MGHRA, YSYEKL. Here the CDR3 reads CASSLTPVETQYF. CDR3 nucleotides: TGCGCCAGCAGCCTAACCCCAGTAGAGACCCAGTACTTC.

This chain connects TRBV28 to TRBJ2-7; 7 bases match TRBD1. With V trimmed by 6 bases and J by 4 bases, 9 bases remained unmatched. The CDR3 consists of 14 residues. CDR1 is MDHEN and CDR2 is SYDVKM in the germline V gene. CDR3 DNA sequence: TGTGCCAGCAGCCCTACAGGGGATCGGTACGAGCAGTACTTC. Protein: CASSPTGDRYEQYF.

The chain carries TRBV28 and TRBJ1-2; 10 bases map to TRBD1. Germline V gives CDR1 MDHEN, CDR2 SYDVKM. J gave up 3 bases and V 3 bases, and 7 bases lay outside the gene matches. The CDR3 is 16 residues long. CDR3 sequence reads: CASSFNPGTGDYGYTF. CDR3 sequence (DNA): TGTGCCAGCAGTTTCAACCCCGGGACAGGGGACTATGGCTACACCTTC.

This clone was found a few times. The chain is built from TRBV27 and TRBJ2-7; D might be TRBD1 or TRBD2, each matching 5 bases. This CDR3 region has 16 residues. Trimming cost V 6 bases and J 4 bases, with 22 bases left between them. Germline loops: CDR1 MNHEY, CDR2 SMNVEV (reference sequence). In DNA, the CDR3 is TGTGCCAGCAGCCCTTTCGGGGCAGGCGCCGTGTACGAGCAGTACTTC. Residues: CASSPFGAGAVYEQYF.